The entry that follows covers one T cell receptor beta chain sequence. The antigen remains unidentified. Participants comprised healthy donors of bone marrow. This sample was included in a study of cytomegalovirus exposure and HLA in healthy donors. V was clipped by 2 bases and J by 2 bases, with 10 bases between them. This CDR3 comprises 14 residues. Germline V gene lookup returns CDR1 MDHEN and CDR2 SYDVKM. Whole-study results and caveats: Later analysis found that TCR beta chains associated with HLA were more clonally expanded than other, equally common chains. Earlier analysis yielded a pattern in which most TCR beta V segments were productive about 87% or about 30% of the time. What was likely a sequencing artifact was a cluster of highly shared sequence variants.

PCR involved 60 Vbeta and 13 Jbeta primers. Profiling relied on immunoSEQ multiplex PCR, and the TCRdb table lists in-frame clones only, not all of them. The repertoire consists of approximately 150,000 clones, with over 70% occurring once and the leading ten covering over 13%. The rearrangement uses TRBV28 and TRBJ2-7; perhaps TRBD2 as D (5 bases). Sequenced material: PBMCs. The TCR originated in a woman aged 40 to 50 in good health and CMV-seronegative. Written as DNA, the CDR3 is TGTGCCAGCAGTTTACCCCGGGAACCCTACGAGCAGTACTTC. Translating gives CASSLPREPYEQYF.